Shown below are 15 T cell receptor beta chains from a single sample sequenced in a study of brain T cells in children with intractable seizures. Only cases whose brain tissue showed the highest T cell transcript signatures were sequenced. TCRdb keeps only in-frame clones here, not all; method: immunoSEQ multiplex PCR. Among 5,000 or so clones listed, 92% were seen once. This material consisted of resected brain tissue, taken at surgery. The receptors were gathered from a boy under three years old with focal cortical dysplasia and intractable seizures.

This clone was counted a single time. The V call is TRBV5-1, the J call TRBJ2-1; perhaps D is TRBD1 or TRBD2 (6 bases each). Germline CDR1 and CDR2: SGHRS and YFSETQ. The CDR3 runs to 14 residues. Trimming stripped 4 bases from V and 6 bases from J, with 14 bases between. The CDR3 sequence is CASSPPRGVNEQFF. DNA for the CDR3: TGCGCCAGCAGCCCTCCGAGGGGGGTCAATGAGCAGTTCTTC. The whole variable domain, remainder taken from reference TRBV5-1 and TRBJ2-1, is KAGVTQTPRYLIKTRGQQVTLSCSPISGHRSVSWYQQTPGQGLQFLFEYFSETQRNKGNFPGRFSGRQFSNSRSEMNVSTLELGDSALYLCASSPPRGVNEQFFGPGTRLTVL.

The V gene is TRBV20-1, the J gene TRBJ2-7; D remains ambiguous. Germline CDR1 DFQATT, CDR2 SNEGSKA (reference sequence). CDR3 length: 11 amino acids. With 0 bases removed from V and 1 base from J, the gap between germline ends came to 1 base. The CDR3 DNA follows: TGCAGTGCTAGAGATTCCTACGAGCAGTACTTC. This codes for CSARDSYEQYF.

The J gene is TRBJ2-1, the V gene TRBV10-2; 12 positions match TRBD2. The germline gives CDR1 WSHSY, CDR2 SAAADI. The CDR3 consists of 15 residues. J was trimmed by 4 bases and V by 6 bases; bases with no gene match: 4. The CDR3 DNA sequence: TGCGCCAGCAGGAGACTAGCGGGGGATTACAATGAGCAGTTCTTC. It yields the protein CASRRLAGDYNEQFF.

This rearrangement joins TRBV5-4 to TRBJ2-4, with 11 bases matching TRBD1. The germline gives CDR1 SGHNT, CDR2 YYREEE (reference sequence). J lost 7 bases, V lost 4 bases, and 4 bases had no gene match. This CDR3 has 14 residues. This CDR3 is CASSLGTGGNIQYF. The DNA for the CDR3 is TGTGCCAGCAGCCTGGGGACAGGGGGGAACATTCAGTACTTC.

This chain uses TRBV5-6 with TRBJ1-2; D is unclear. The CDR3 loop spans 16 amino acids. Germline V CDR1 and CDR2: SGHDT, YYEEEE. V dropped 2 bases and J dropped 4 bases, with 18 bases sitting between them. CDR3 sequence: CASSFSASRSPYGYTF. CDR3 coding DNA: TGTGCCAGCAGCTTCTCCGCTTCCCGGAGTCCCTATGGCTACACCTTC.

In its sample, this clone was seen once. The junction and the germline gene differ at one end; a read error may be behind it. This chain connects TRBV13 to TRBJ2-3; 13 bases match TRBD2. Germline CDR1 reads PRHDT; CDR2 reads FYEKMQ (reference sequence). CDR3 size: 15 residues. This chain's CDR3 is CASSPGTSGTGTQYF. In nucleotides, the CDR3 is TGTGCCAGCAGCCCCGGGACTAGCGGGACAGGTACGCAGTATTTT. Variable domain in full (rest from reference TRBV13 and TRBJ2-3): AAGVIQSPRHLIKEKRETATLKCYPIPRHDTVYWYQQGPGQDPQFLISFYEKMQSDKGSIPDRFSAQQFSDYHSELNMSSLELGDSALYFCASSPGTSGTGTQYFGPGTRLTVL.

J is TRBJ2-5 and V is TRBV5-8; TRBD1 agrees at 8 bases. Trimming cost V 4 bases and J 1 base; bases outside gene matches: 6. Germline CDR1 SGHTS, CDR2 YDEGEE. The length of the CDR3 is 15 residues. The CDR3: CASSPRTGSQETQYF. The CDR3 DNA reads as TGTGCCAGCAGCCCCAGGACAGGGAGCCAAGAGACCCAGTACTTC.

This chain uses TRBV5-1 with TRBJ2-1; 8 bases map to TRBD2. This CDR3 comprises 17 residues. In germline, CDR1 is SGHRS, CDR2 YFSETQ. J lost 0 bases, V lost 1 base, and 6 bases had no gene match. This CDR3 is CASSLTLAVSSYNEQFF. The CDR3 DNA follows: TGCGCCAGCAGCTTGACACTAGCGGTAAGCTCCTACAATGAGCAGTTCTTC.

The chain couples TRBV19 to TRBJ2-3, with 7 bases aligning to TRBD2. Germline-derived CDR1 and CDR2 are LNHDA and SQIVND (reference sequence). The ends lost 5 bases at V and 0 bases at J; junction bases unmatched: 11. The CDR3 consists of 17 residues. In nucleotides, the CDR3 is TGTGCCAGTAGTTCCACCCCCAGCGGGATGAGCACAGATACGCAGTATTTT. Amino acids: CASSSTPSGMSTDTQYF.

V is TRBV19 and J is TRBJ1-1; D possibly corresponds to TRBD1 (6 bases). Trimming removed 1 base at V and 2 bases at J, with 17 bases between. From germline, CDR1 is LNHDA and CDR2 SQIVND (reference sequence). The length of the CDR3 is 17 residues. CDR3 in amino acids: CASSIAPPDRPNTEAFF. DNA of the CDR3: TGTGCCAGTAGTATAGCCCCCCCAGACAGGCCCAACACTGAAGCTTTCTTT.

The sample holds one count of this clone. The genes are TRBV6-5 and TRBJ1-2; 8 bases fit TRBD1. J lost 4 bases, V lost 7 bases, and 8 bases had no gene match. CDR1 is MNHEY, CDR2 SVGAGI, per germline. The CDR3 is 14 residues long. The CDR3 sequence: CASNYADRGYGYTF. CDR3 nucleotides: TGTGCCAGCAACTACGCTGACAGGGGCTATGGCTACACCTTC.

The chain uses TRBV11-3 and TRBJ2-7; D not resolved. The germline gives CDR1 SGHNT, CDR2 YENEEA. V was shortened by 3 bases and J by 3 bases, with 12 bases between the two germline ends. This CDR3 is 14 amino acids long. The CDR3 here is CASSLGRNNYEQYF. Written as DNA, the CDR3 is TGTGCCAGCAGCTTGGGCCGTAACAACTACGAGCAGTACTTC.

V is TRBV9 and J is TRBJ2-3, with D tentatively TRBD1 or TRBD2 (6 bases each). V lost 0 bases and J 0 bases, leaving 8 bases between the germline ends. The CDR3 sequence is 15 residues long. CDR1 and CDR2 from the germline V gene are SGDLS and YYNGEE. The CDR3 here is CASSVGGASTDTQYF. DNA of the CDR3: TGTGCCAGCAGCGTAGGGGGGGCTAGCACAGATACGCAGTATTTT.

In regard to this clone: Since the CDR3 does not end with the conserved phenylalanine or tryptophan, this likely comes from a read error. The DNA is left out, because the CDR3 cannot be placed on it with certainty; the CDR3 is given as TCRdb lists it. V and J are TRBV27 and TRBJ1-2; TRBD1 reflects the table's D call only, with no check against the DNA. Germline V gene data show CDR1 as MNHEY and CDR2 as SMNVEV (reference sequence). The CDR3 comprises 9 residues, both ends counted. The chain's CDR3 is CASSLPDRE.

J is TRBJ2-3 and V is TRBV4-1; D may match TRBD1 or TRBD2 (6 bases each). CDR1 is MGHRA, CDR2 YSYEKL, per germline. V was trimmed by 0 bases and J by 7 bases, leaving 23 bases between them. This CDR3 spans 18 amino acids. The CDR3 spells CASSQDGGRGAAGNTQYF. CDR3 DNA: TGCGCCAGCAGCCAAGATGGGGGGCGGGGAGCGGCCGGGAATACGCAGTATTTT.